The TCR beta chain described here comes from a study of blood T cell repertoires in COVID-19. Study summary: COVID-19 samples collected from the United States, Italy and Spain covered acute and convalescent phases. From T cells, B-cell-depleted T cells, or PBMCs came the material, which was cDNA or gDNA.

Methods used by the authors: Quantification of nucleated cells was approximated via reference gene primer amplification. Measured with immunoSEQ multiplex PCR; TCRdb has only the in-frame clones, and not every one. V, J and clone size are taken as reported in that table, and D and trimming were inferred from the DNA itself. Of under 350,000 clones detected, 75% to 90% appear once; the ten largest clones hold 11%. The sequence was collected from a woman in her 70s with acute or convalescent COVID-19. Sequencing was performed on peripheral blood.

Here the CDR3 DNA reads TGTGCCAGCAGTTTGGGCGAAGACACTGAAGCTTTCTTT. Protein product: CASSLGEDTEAFF. The chain joins TRBV12-3 or TRBV12-4 to TRBJ1-1; D is unresolved. V was pared by 3 bases and J by 3 bases, with 8 bases between. This CDR3 has 13 amino acids.